These 8 T cell receptor beta chains were all obtained from the same sample, sequenced in a study of cytomegalovirus exposure and HLA in healthy donors. The primer mix had 60 Vbeta and 13 Jbeta primers. The assay was immunoSEQ multiplex PCR, and TCRdb's table has in-frame clones only and misses some. The sample yields over 200,000 clones, about 89% seen once. Sample: PBMCs. The receptor set was obtained from a woman aged 18-30 years in good health and CMV-seronegative.

The genes are TRBV2 and TRBJ2-7; 10 bases map to TRBD1. This CDR3 has 17 residues. Trimming took 4 bases from V and 4 from J; bases not matched to a gene: 13. CDR1 is SNHLY, CDR2 FYNNEI, per germline. The CDR3 here is CASSVGTGVYVFYEQYF. For the CDR3, the DNA is TGTGCCAGCAGTGTGGGGACAGGGGTTTATGTTTTTTACGAGCAGTACTTC.

This clone was seen only once. The chain employs TRBV7-3 and TRBJ2-1; TRBD2 matches 8 bases. CDR1 is SGHTA and CDR2 is FQGTGA in the germline V gene. V shed 5 bases, J shed 6 bases, and the junction held 6 bases outside the gene matches. The CDR3 is made up of 14 amino acids. The CDR3 region is CASSRTSRGNEQFF. CDR3 sequence (DNA): TGTGCCAGCAGCCGGACTAGCAGGGGCAATGAGCAGTTCTTC.

This clone was observed a single time. The chain uses TRBV5-5 and TRBJ1-1; a weak D match, TRBD1 (5 bases). V lost 4 bases and J 7 bases, leaving 20 bases between the germline ends. The CDR3 extends over 15 amino acids. In germline, CDR1 is SGHKS, CDR2 YYEKEE (reference sequence). The CDR3 spells CASSLSAGGVIEAFF. The CDR3 bases are TGTGCCAGCAGCCTGAGTGCGGGGGGGGTAATTGAAGCTTTCTTT.

The chain couples TRBV6-1 to TRBJ2-5; TRBD1 matches 7 bases. V dropped 3 bases and J dropped 0; count of bases not matched to a gene: 4. Germline V gene lookup returns CDR1 MNHNS and CDR2 SASEGT. This CDR3 comprises 15 residues. The CDR3 DNA follows: TGTGCCAGCAGTGATTTACAGGGGAACCAAGAGACCCAGTACTTC. Its protein product is CASSDLQGNQETQYF.

The chain is built from TRBV11-2 and TRBJ2-5; 7 nucleotides match TRBD2. CDR1 and CDR2 from the germline V gene are SGHAT and FQNNGV. This CDR3 spans 18 amino acids. The J segment lost 0 bases and the V segment lost 6 bases, leaving 16 bases of the junction unmatched. CDR3 bases: TGTGCCAGCAGGCGTACCCCCGGACTAGGGCCAAACCAAGAGACCCAGTACTTC. Its protein product is CASRRTPGLGPNQETQYF.

The V gene is TRBV21-1, the J gene TRBJ2-3; no DNA check was done on the table's D call, TRBD2. TRBV21-1 is labeled a pseudogene. CDR3 length equals 21 residues. CDR3 residues: CASSKKAPGLAGGSQGNTQYF. The CDR3 bases are TGTGCCAGCAGCAAAAAAGCCCCGGGACTAGCGGGAGGATCCCAGGGTAATACGCAGTATTTT.

The V gene is TRBV5-1, the J gene TRBJ2-7; D remains ambiguous. Trimming removed 0 bases from V and 6 bases from J, with 16 bases in between. The germline CDR1 and CDR2 sequences are SGHRS and YFSETQ. CDR3 length equals 15 residues. This CDR3 reads CASSLVDLESGEQYF. CDR3 coding DNA: TGCGCCAGCAGCTTGGTAGACTTAGAATCCGGCGAGCAGTACTTC. The full variable domain, completed using reference TRBV5-1 and TRBJ2-7, is KAGVTQTPRYLIKTRGQQVTLSCSPISGHRSVSWYQQTPGQGLQFLFEYFSETQRNKGNFPGRFSGRQFSNSRSEMNVSTLELGDSALYLCASSLVDLESGEQYFGPGTRLTVT.

This chain joins TRBV19 and TRBJ1-2, with D maybe TRBD1 (6 bases). The CDR3 loop spans 13 amino acids. V dropped 2 bases and J dropped 5 bases, with 9 bases sitting between them. Germline CDR1 reads LNHDA; CDR2 reads SQIVND (reference sequence). CDR3 DNA sequence: TGTGCCAGTAGTATACAGGGGCGGTATGGCTACACCTTC. Translated, it gives CASSIQGRYGYTF.